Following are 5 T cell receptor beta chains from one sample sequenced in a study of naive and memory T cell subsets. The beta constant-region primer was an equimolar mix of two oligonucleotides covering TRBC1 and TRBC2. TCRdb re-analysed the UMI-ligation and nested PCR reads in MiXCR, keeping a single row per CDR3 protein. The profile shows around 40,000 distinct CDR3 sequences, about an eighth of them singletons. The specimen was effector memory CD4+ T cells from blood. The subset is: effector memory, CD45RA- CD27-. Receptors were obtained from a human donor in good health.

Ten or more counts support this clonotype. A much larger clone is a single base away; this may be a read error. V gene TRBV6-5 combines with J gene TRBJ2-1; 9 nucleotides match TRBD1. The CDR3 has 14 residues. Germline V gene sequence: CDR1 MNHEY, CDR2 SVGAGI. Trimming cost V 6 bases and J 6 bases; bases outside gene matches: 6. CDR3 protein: CASSDRGWVNEQFF. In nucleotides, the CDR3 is TGTGCCAGCAGCGACAGGGGGTGGGTCAATGAGCAGTTCTTC.

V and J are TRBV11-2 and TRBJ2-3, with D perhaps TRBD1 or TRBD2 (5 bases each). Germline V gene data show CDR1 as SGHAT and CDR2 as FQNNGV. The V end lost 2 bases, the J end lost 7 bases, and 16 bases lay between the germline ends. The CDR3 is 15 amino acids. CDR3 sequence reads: CASSLWSGHLNTQYF. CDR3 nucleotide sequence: TGTGCCAGCAGCTTATGGTCGGGGCACTTAAATACGCAGTATTTT.

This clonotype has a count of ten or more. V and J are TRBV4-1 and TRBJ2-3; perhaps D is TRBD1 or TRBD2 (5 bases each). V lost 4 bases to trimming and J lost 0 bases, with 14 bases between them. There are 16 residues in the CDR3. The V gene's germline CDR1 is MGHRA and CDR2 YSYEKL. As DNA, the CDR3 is TGCGCCAGCAGCCGGGGCGGTTGGACTAGCACAGATACGCAGTATTTT. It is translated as CASSRGGWTSTDTQYF.

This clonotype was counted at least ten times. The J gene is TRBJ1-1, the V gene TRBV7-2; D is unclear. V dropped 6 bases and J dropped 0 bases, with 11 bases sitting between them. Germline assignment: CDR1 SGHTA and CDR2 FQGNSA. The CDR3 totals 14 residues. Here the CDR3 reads CASRTSTVNTEAFF. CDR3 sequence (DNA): TGTGCCAGCAGGACCTCGACGGTGAACACTGAAGCTTTCTTT. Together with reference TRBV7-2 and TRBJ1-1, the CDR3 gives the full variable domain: GAGVSQSPSNKVTEKGKDVELRCDPISGHTALYWYRQSLGQGLEFLIYFQGNSAPDKSGLPSDRFSAERTGGSVSTLTIQRTQQEDSAVYLCASRTSTVNTEAFFGQGTRLTVV.

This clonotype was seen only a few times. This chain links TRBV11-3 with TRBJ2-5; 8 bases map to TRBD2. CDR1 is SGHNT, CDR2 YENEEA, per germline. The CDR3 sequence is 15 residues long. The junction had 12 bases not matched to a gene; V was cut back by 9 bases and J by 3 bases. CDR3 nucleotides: TGTGCCAGGCCTCCCATACGGGAGGGAGAAGAGACCCAGTACTTC. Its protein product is CARPPIREGEETQYF.